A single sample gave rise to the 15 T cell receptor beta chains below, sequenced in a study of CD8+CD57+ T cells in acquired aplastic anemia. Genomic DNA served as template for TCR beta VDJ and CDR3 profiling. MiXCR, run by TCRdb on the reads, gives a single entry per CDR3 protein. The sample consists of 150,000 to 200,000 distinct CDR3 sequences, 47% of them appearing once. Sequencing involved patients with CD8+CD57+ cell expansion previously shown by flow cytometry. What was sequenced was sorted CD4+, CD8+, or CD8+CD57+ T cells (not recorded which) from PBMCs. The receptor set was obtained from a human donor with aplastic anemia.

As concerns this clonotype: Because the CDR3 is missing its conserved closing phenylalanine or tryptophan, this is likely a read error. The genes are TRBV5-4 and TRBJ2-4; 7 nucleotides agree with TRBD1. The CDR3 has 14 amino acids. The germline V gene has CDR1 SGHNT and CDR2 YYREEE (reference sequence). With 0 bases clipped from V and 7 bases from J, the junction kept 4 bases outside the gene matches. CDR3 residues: CASSLVQGSNIQYL. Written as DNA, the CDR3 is TGTGCCAGCAGCTTGGTACAGGGGTCGAACATTCAGTACCTC.

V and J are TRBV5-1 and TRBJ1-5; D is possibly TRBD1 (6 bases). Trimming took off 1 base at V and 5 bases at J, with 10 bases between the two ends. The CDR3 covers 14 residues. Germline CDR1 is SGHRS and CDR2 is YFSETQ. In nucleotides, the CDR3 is TGCGCCAGCAGCTTGCGGGCAGGGGATCAGCCCCAGCATTTT. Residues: CASSLRAGDQPQHF.

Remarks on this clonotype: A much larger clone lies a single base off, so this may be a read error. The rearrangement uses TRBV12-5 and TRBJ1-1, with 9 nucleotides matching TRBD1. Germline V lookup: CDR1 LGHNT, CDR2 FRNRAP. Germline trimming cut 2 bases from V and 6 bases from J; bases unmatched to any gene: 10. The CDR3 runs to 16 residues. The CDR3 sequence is CASGLYRTGVNAEAFF. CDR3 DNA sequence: TGTGCTAGTGGTTTGTACCGGACAGGGGTTAACGCTGAAGCTTTCTTT.

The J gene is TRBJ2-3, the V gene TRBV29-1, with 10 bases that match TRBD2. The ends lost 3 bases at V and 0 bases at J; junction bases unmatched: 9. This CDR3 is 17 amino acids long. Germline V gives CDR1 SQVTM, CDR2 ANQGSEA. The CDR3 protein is CSVDLGLAGVSTDTQYF. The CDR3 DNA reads TGCAGCGTTGATCTAGGGCTAGCGGGGGTAAGCACAGATACGCAGTATTTT.

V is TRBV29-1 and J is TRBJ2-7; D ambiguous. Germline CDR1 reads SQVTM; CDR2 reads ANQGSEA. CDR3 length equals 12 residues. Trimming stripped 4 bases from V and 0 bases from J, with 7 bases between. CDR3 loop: CSVGVTSYEQYF. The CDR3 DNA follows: TGCAGCGTTGGCGTCACCTCCTACGAGCAGTACTTC.

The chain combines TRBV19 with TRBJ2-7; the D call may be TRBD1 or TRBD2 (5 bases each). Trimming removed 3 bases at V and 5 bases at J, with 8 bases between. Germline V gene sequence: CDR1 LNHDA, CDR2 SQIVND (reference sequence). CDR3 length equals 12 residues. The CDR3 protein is CASSMGTHEQYF. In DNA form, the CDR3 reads TGTGCCAGTAGTATGGGGACCCACGAGCAGTACTTC.

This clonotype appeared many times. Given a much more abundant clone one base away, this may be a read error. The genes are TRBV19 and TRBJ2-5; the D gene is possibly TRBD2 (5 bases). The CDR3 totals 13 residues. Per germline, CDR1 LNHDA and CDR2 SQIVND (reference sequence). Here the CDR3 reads CASSIRGQEAQYF. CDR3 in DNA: TGTGCCAGTAGTATACGCGGGCAAGAGGCCCAGTACTTC. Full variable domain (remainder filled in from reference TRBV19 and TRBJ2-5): DGGITQSPKYLFRKEGQNVTLSCEQNLNHDAMYWYRQDPGQGLRLIYYSQIVNDFQKGDIAEGYSVSREKKESFPLTVTSAQKNPTAFYLCASSIRGQEAQYFGPGTRLLVL.

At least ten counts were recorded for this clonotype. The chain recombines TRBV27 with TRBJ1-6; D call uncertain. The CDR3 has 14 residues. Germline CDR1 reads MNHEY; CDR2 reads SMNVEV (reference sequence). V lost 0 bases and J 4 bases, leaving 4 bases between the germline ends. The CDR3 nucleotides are TGTGCCAGCAGTTTATCACAGTATAATTCACCCCTCCACTTT. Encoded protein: CASSLSQYNSPLHF.

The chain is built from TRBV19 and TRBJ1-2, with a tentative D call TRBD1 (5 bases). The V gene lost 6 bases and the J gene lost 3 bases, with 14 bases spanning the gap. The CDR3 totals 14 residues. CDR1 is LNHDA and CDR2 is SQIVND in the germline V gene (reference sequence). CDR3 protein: CASRVGQGDYGYTF. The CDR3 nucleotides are TGTGCCAGTAGGGTGGGTCAGGGCGACTATGGCTACACCTTC.

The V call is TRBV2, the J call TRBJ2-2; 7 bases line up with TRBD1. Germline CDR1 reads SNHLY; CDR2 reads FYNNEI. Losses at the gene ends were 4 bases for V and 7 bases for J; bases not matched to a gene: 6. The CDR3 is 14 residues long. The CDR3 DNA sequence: TGTGCCAGCAGTGCGGACAGGACCAACGGGGAGCTGTTTTTT. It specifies CASSADRTNGELFF. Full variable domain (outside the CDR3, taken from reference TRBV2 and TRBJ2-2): EPEVTQTPSHQVTQMGQEVILRCVPISNHLYFYWYRQILGQKVEFLVSFYNNEISEKSEIFDDQFSVERPDGSNFTLKIRSTKLEDSAMYFCASSADRTNGELFFGEGSRLTVL.

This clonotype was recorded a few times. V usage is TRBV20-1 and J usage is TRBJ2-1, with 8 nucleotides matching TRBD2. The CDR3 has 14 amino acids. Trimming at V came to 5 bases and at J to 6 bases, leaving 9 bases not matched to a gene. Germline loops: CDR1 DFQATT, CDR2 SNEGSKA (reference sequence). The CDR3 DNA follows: TGCAGTGCTCGAGCCCTAGCGGGCCTCAATGAGCAGTTCTTC. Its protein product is CSARALAGLNEQFF.

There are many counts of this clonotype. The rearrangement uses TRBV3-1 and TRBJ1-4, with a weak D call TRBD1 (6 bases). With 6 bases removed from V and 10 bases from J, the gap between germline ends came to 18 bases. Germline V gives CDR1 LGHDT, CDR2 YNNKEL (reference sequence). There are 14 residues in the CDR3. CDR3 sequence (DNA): TGTGCCAGCAGTCCTACAGGGAGAGGGGGAAAACTGTTTTTT. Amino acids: CASSPTGRGGKLFF.

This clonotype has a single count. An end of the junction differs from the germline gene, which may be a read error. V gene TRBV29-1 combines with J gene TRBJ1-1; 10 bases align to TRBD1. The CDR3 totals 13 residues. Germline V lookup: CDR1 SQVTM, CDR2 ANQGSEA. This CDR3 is CSFDRDRGLEAFF. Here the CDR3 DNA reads TGCAGCTTTGACCGGGACAGGGGATTAGAAGCTTTCTTT.

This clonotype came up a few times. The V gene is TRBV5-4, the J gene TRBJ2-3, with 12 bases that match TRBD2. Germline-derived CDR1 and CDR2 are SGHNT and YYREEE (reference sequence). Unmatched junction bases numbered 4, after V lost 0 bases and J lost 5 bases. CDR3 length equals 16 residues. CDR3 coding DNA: TGTGCCAGCAGCTTGGGTCTAGCGGGGGGGAGAGATACGCAGTATTTT. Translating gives CASSLGLAGGRDTQYF.

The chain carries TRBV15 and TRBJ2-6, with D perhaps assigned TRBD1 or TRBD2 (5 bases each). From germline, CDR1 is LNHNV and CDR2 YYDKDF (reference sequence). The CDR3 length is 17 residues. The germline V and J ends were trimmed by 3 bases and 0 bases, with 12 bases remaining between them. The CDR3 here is CATSSGTVNSGANVLTF. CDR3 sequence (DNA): TGTGCCACCAGCAGCGGGACGGTCAACTCTGGGGCCAACGTCCTGACTTTC. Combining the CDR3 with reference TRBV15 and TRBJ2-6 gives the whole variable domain DAMVIQNPRYQVTQFGKPVTLSCSQTLNHNVMYWYQQKSSQAPKLLFHYYDKDFNNEADTPDNFQSRRPNTSFCFLDIRSPGLGDTAMYLCATSSGTVNSGANVLTFGAGSRLTVL.